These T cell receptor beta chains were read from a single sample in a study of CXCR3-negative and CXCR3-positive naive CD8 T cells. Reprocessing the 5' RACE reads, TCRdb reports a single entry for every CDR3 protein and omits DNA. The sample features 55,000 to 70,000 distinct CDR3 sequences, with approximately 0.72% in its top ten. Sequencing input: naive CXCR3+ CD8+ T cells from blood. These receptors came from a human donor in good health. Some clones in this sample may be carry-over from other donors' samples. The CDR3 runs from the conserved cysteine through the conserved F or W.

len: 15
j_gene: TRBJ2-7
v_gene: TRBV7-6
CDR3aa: CASSGGLAGWNEQYF

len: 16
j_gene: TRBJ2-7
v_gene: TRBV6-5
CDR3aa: CASSGVSSGVYYEQYF

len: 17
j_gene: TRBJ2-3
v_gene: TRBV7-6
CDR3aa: CASSPRRRGGSTDTQYF

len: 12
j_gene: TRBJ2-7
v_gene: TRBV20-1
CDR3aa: CSARRWGYEQYF

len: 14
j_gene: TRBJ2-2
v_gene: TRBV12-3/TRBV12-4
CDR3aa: CASSLGTPTGELFF

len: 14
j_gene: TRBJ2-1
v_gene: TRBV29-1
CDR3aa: CSVDAGGTYNEQFF

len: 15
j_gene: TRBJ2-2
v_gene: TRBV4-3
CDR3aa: CASRSDRTNTGELFF

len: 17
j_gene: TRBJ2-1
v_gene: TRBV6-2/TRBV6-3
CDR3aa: CASSYSSGGALYNEQFF

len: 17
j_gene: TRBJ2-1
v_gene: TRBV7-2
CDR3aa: CASSSDVTRRSYNEQFF

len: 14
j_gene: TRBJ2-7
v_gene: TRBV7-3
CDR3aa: CASSLAGGSSEQYF

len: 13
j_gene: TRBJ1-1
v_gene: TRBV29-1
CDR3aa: CSVWTGMNTEAFF

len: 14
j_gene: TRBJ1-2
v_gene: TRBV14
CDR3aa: CASSQDDRGLGYTF

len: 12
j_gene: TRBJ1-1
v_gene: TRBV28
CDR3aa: CASNILGAEAFF

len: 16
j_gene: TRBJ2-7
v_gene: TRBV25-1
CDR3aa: CASSGVGQGSLYEQYF

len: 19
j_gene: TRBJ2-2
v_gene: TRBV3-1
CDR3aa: CASSRAVLGTSANTGELFF

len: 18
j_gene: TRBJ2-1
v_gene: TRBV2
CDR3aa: CASNAASGDISSYNEQFF

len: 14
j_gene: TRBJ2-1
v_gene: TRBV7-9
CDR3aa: CASSLGPGHNEQFF

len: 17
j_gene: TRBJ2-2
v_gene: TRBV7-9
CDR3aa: CASSPRRQGAGTGELFF

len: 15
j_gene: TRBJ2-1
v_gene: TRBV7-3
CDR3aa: CASSLNRIPYNEQFF

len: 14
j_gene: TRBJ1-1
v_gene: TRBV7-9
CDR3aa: CASSLPERGREAFF

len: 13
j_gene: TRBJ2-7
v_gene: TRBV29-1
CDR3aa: CSVEASGSYEQYF

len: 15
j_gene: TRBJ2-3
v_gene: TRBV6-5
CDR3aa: CASRTRLGTKDTQYF

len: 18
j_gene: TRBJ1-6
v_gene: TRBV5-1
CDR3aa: CASSLDSNWGSYNSPLHF

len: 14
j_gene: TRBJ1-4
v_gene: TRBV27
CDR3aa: CASSLLGSAEKLFF

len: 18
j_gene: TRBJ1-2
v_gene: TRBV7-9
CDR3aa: CASSLAFGQGGNNYGYTF

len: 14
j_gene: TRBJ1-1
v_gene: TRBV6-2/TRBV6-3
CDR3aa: CASNGFPGSTEAFF

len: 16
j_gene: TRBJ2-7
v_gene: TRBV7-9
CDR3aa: CASSSPPAFPDGRQYF

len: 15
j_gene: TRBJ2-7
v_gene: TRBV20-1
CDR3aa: CSANPTDHPSYEQYF

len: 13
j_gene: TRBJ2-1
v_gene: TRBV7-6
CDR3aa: CASSRGGYNEQFF

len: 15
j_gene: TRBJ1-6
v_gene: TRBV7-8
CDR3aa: CASSLAGTGTSPLHF

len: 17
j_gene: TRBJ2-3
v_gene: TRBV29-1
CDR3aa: CSVEDPRRGGSTDTQYF

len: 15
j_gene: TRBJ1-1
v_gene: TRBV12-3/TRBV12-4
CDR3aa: CASSLALEENTEAFF

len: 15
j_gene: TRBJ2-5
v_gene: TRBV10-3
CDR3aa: CAITPGLADQETQYF

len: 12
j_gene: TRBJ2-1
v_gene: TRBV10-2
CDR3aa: CATRTGGLEQFF

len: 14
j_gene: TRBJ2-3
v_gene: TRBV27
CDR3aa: CASSLDPGGDTQYF

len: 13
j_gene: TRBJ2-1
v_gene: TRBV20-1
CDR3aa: CSATGLASYEQFF

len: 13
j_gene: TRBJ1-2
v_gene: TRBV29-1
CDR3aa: CSVETAANYGYTF